This TCR beta chain originates from a study of CXCR3-negative and CXCR3-positive naive CD8 T cells. Points from the study as a whole: Compared with CXCR3-negative naive cells, CXCR3-positive naive cells showed more hydrophobic TRB CDR3s.

In preparing the TRB cDNA libraries, 5' RACE with UMI labels was used. TCRdb reanalyzed the 5' RACE reads, giving one entry per CDR3 protein sequence and no DNA. The data include about 62,000 distinct CDR3 sequences; the top ten clones carry more than 4%. Germline CDR1 and CDR2: SEHNR and FQNEAQ (reference sequence). CDR3 length equals 18 residues. The authors gated naive CD8+ T cells as CD45RO-CCR7+CD27+CD95-. A word on this clonotype: What it recognizes is unknown.

The origin of this receptor is a human donor in good health. Some clones in this sample may be carry-over from other donors' samples. The rearrangement links TRBV7-9 to TRBJ2-4; the TCRdb call, TRBD2, lacks DNA for checking. Material for sequencing was naive CXCR3- CD8+ T cells from blood. This sample's subset: CD45RO-CCR7+CD27+CD95- naive CD8+ T cells lacking CXCR3 (TNR3-). The CDR3 loop is CASSLGLAGGPAKNIQYF.